This T cell receptor (beta chain) derives from a study of identical twins. TCRdb fed the 5' RACE reads into MiXCR, producing one record per CDR3 protein. The table records 540,000 or so distinct CDR3 sequences, about 22% of them present only once. CDR1 and CDR2 from the germline V gene are SGHAT and FQNNGV. The CDR3 has 13 residues. General study findings and limits: Researchers reported excess low generation probability among twin-shared out-of-frame alpha sequences. The study reached conclusions through statistical analysis that was cross-sectional, not following the same donors. Out-of-frame beta sequences exhibited a weaker degree of excess twin sharing.

On this clonotype itself: Antigen unknown. Relative to the germline gene, one junction end is altered; a read error may explain this.

These same data were also listed under a study on yellow fever vaccine responses in identical twins. That work adds: As reported, the vaccine T cell response of twins seemed partly convergent and partly personalized.

V and J are TRBV11-2 and TRBJ2-5, with 8 nucleotides matching TRBD1. The source of this sequence is a woman aged 18-29 years in good health. The specimen was CD4+ T cells sorted from blood. CDR3 in amino acids: CASNLGQGETQYF. The CDR3 DNA is TGTGCCAGCAACTTAGGACAGGGAGAGACCCAGTACTTC.